The following is a TCR beta chain sequence with its context. The data belong to a study of blood T cell repertoires in COVID-19. This table comes from immunoSEQ multiplex PCR, and its TCRdb copy is limited to in-frame clones, with some not included. The table records about 260,000 clones, roughly four fifths of them present only once. The germline V gene encodes CDR1 MNHEY and CDR2 SMNVEV (reference sequence). The V end lost 5 bases, the J end lost 5 bases, and 15 bases lay between the germline ends. CDR3 length: 14 residues. This chain connects TRBV27 to TRBJ2-5; possible D gene TRBD2, 5 bases. The TCR was taken from a woman older than 75 with acute or convalescent COVID-19. The sequencing sample was made of peripheral blood. The chain's CDR3 is CASSPLAGRETQYF. The DNA of the CDR3 is TGTGCCAGCAGTCCCCTCGCGGGTCGGGAGACCCAGTACTTC.